The subject of this entry is one T cell receptor (beta chain). Its specific antigen is unknown. The input lacks base qualities; no much larger clone sits a single base away. The sample belongs to a study of cytomegalovirus exposure and HLA in healthy donors listed by TCRdb under 2017. The study in broad terms: In an earlier analysis of 550 to 750 of the donors, around 290 Gb of sequence data and 90 million to 130 million unique TCR beta sequences from about 179 million T cells were reported. The study aimed to test whether signatures of past pathogen exposure could be identified by cataloging public T cell receptors. Among around 400 genotyped donors of the cohort, an average of approximately 220,000 unique TCR beta nucleotide sequences was sequenced per donor, of which about 18% were non-productive. Along with the roughly 670-subject first cohort, a separate validation cohort of over a hundred different subjects was used. Donor age, sex, ethnicity and CMV serostatus were compiled together with the repertoire data. HLA typing included class I and class II loci at four-digit resolution. To study patterns of TCR occurrence, a later analysis re-analyzed previously published TCR beta repertoires from under 750 donors and added high-resolution HLA genotyping. The genetic ancestry cluster associated with self-reported Caucasian donors included about four fifths of the roughly 400 genotyped donors. To predict cytomegalovirus infection status, the study brought together high-throughput TCR immunosequencing, statistical association of individual TCRs with disease status, and machine learning. A later genetic analysis took genome-wide SNP genotypes for 398 of the 666 donors and used that subset as a discovery cohort. All discovery cohort repertoires had been generated on a single sequencing platform. The number of donors typed differed by locus, with roughly 620-640 for A, B, C, DRB1 and DQB1, approximately 500 for DQA1, 606 for DPA1, and 400 to 490 for DPB1. Using immunosequencing, the study profiled T cell repertoires from around 680 subjects and related those repertoires to cytomegalovirus serostatus. Several DR-DQ haplotypes were treated as single units for association and clustering because of strong linkage in the cohort. An early release that covered more than 550 HLA-typed donors contained approximately 300 gigabases of sequencing data and tens of millions of unique TCR sequences. Rather than using new phenotypic data, the later analysis identified candidate immune exposures from TCR beta sequences and from how often those sequences occurred across donors. An earlier analysis of approximately 580 of the donors used high-throughput TCR beta sequencing to judge whether each TCR beta V gene segment behaved as functional or pseudogenic. What the research found in general, with its limitations: It was suggested by the authors that the approach could potentially be generalized to other disease states and immunological phenotypes. For the cohort, immune exposure information was limited to CMV serostatus. A further reported finding was that TCR beta sequences accurately predicted the HLA-A and HLA-B alleles for most subjects in the first cohort. Correlated functional status among segregating V segments might reflect linkage disequilibrium, but an unknown experimental factor could not be ruled out. In vitro tests confirmed that a few of the cytomegalovirus-associated TCR beta chains recognize cytomegalovirus antigens. A later analysis reported that several top co-occurrence clusters appeared linked to parvovirus B19, influenza, CMV and Epstein-Barr virus. The study listed 150 to 200 TCR beta chains as associated with cytomegalovirus. A later genetic analysis associated a missense DCLRE1C variant with V-gene and J-gene trimming of TCR beta chains, and an independent cohort replicated the association. Some IMGT-functional V segments, including TRBV6-2 and TRBV6-3, could not be distinguished by the 87-base-pair reads and were therefore excluded. Presence/absence analyses assumed roughly uniform sequencing depth across donors, an assumption that may not hold. Across donors, most TCR sequences were observed very rarely, whereas some public TCRs were present in many individuals. In a later analysis, HLA-associated TCR beta chains were found to be more clonally expanded and to have lower generation probabilities than equally common non-associated chains. The classifier was reported to diagnose cytomegalovirus status with high specificity and sensitivity in both the original cohort and the validation cohort. Broadly in line with IMGT annotations, most TCR beta V segments showed up in productive rearrangements about 90% or about 30% of the time in an earlier analysis of several hundred of the donors. Compared with the approximately 670-donor mean, donors in an Asian-associated ancestry cluster had fewer N-insertions in productive TCRs, according to a later genetic analysis. A cluster of highly shared sequence variants was judged likely to be a technical artifact of the sequencing pipeline. In a later analysis, most CMV-associated TCR beta chains were found to appear HLA-restricted, with HLA associations seemingly driven largely by CMV exposure. Assigning TCR associations to individual alleles was difficult when HLA alleles, especially DR and DQ, strongly co-occurred. About 17 rarely observed V segments, including chromosome 9 orphons, were excluded from the earlier analysis of some 590 of the donors because counts were too low. This cohort had only TCR beta chains sequenced, and the lack of alpha or paired-chain data limited which features could be detected. Because HLA typing was unavailable for some donors at each locus, only the typed subset was used in association tests. Specific HLA alleles were associated with over 15,000 TCR beta sequences at a false discovery rate of 0.05 in a later analysis. A later analysis found that TCR association rates varied across HLA loci, with DRB1 alleles showing the most associated TCRs and HLA-C alleles the fewest.

The library was built by means of the immunoSEQ multiplex PCR assay. A mixture of 60 forward primers for TCR Vbeta segments and 13 reverse primers for TCR Jbeta segments was used in the multiplex PCR. The CDR3 region of rearranged TCR beta genes was amplified from genomic DNA with a multiplex PCR assay. On the Illumina HiSeq System, the amplified TCR beta libraries were sequenced as 87-base-pair reads. In the paper's pipeline: Across the 666 repertoires, a later analysis counted 78 million or so unique TCR beta chains, around 11 million of which were shared by at least two donors. Raw reads were error-corrected and collapsed into unique sequences by a nearest-neighbor algorithm in which closely related sequences were merged to remove PCR and sequencing errors. To assign V, D and J gene segments, CDR3 sequences were aligned to IMGT reference sequences. For a sequence to be retained, at least a six-nucleotide match to both a V gene segment and a J gene segment was required. A rearrangement was called productive if the CDR3 had no stop codons and remained in frame with V and J, and every other rearrangement was called non-productive. Following IMGT convention, CDR3 was defined as the stretch from the second conserved V-encoded cysteine up to the conserved J-encoded phenylalanine. The earlier analysis of some 580 of the donors excluded any sequence lacking an unambiguous match to a single V gene segment. An earlier analysis of 587 of the donors called V segments functional above 56.7% productive rearrangements and segregating when the between-donor standard deviation exceeded 5%. To diagnose cytomegalovirus status from the catalog of TCR beta chain sequences, a statistical classification framework was built. V and J gene assignment, in a later analysis, came from comparing TCR nucleotide sequences with IMGT/GENE-DB human TR gene sequences. Using the TCRdist pipeline, a later analysis assigned CDR3 sequences along with most-parsimonious VDJ recombination scenarios. In a later analysis, each TCR beta chain was defined by its CDR3 amino acid sequence together with its V-gene family, and reads without a unique V-gene family were excluded. In a later analysis, 550 to 650 highly shared, low-generation-probability nucleotide sequences were removed to address suspected cross-contamination and a sequencing artifact. In a later analysis, a clonal expansion index for each public chain was calculated from normalized within-repertoire ranks of inferred template counts. In a later analysis, generation probabilities were computed using a VDJ recombination model fitted to out-of-frame rearrangements, and the results were checked against IGoR. Hypergeometric tests were used in a later analysis to score TCR-TCR, TCR-HLA and TCR-CMV co-occurrence, with a repertoire-size bias correction applied to the TCR pairs. To estimate false discovery rates, a later analysis permuted the HLA or CMV assignments 20 times. In a later analysis, co-occurring TCRs were grouped using DBSCAN, with TCRdist sequence similarity added in when clustering inside HLA-allele-positive subsets. Repertoires with fewer than 30,000 or more than 120,000 public chains were left out of co-occurrence clustering, as were five repertoires with anomalous nucleotide sharing. Drawn from immuneACCESS, this table holds only the in-frame rearrangements with V and J called that TCRdb kept. Clones are partly lost; checked studies trace under half to an unresolved V gene and leave the rest unexplained. V, J and clone size reflect that table, while D and trimming were determined from the DNA. The sample table lists around 150,000 clones, roughly 73% of them with a count of one. Clones ranked in the top ten supply approximately 1.4% of the sample.

Including the terminal cysteine and phenylalanine, the CDR3 comprises 12 residues. The read is trimmed to its CDR3 DNA, 36 bases read in frame from base 1. CDR1 and CDR2 (ENHRY, SYGVKD) derive from the germline V gene. V is reduced by 4 bases and J by 5 bases, leaving a spacing of 6 bases between them. The cohort was made up of about 610 healthy bone marrow donors. At the time of sampling, every cohort member was nominally healthy, though immune exposures that went unrecorded were likely present. The donor tested CMV seronegative, placing the donor among the 350 to 400 seronegative members of the cohort. A peripheral blood sample was provided by each donor, and peripheral blood mononuclear cells were used for TCR beta sequencing. The Qiagen DNeasy Blood Extraction Kit was used to extract genomic DNA from the blood cell samples.

Recombination linked TRBV10-3 to TRBJ1-5; there is no confident call for the D gene. The receptor comes from a woman in her twenties or thirties in good health and CMV-seronegative. Material: PBMCs. The nucleotide sequence reads TGTGCCATCAGTGCATCCCATCAGCCCCAGCATTTT. Its translation is CAISASHQPQHF.